This T cell receptor beta chain was captured in a study of cytomegalovirus exposure and HLA in healthy donors (dated by TCRdb to the late 2010s). Background on the whole study: An earlier analysis of around 600 of the donors reported roughly 270 Gb of sequence data and 100 million to 140 million unique TCR beta sequences from 150 million to 200 million T cells. The aim of the study was to test whether cataloging public T cell receptors could identify signatures of past pathogen exposure. To predict cytomegalovirus infection status, the study brought together high-throughput TCR immunosequencing, statistical association of individual TCRs with disease status, and machine learning. In a later genetic analysis, genome-wide SNP genotypes for about three fifths of the 666 donors were used, and that subset was treated as a discovery cohort. Every repertoire in the discovery cohort had been generated on one and the same sequencing platform. The genetic ancestry cluster associated with self-reported Caucasian donors included roughly 84% of the approximately 400 genotyped donors. An early release covering roughly 640 HLA-typed donors comprised 300 to 350 gigabases of sequencing data and around 80 million unique TCR sequences. Donor age, sex, ethnicity and CMV serostatus were collected together with the repertoire data. The study used immunosequencing to profile the T cell repertoires of under 700 subjects and linked those repertoires to cytomegalovirus serostatus. Four or five DR-DQ haplotypes were handled as single units for association and clustering because linkage in the cohort was strong. Both class I and class II loci were covered by HLA typing, at four-digit resolution. In a later analysis, previously published TCR beta repertoires from 600 to 850 donors were re-analyzed and high-resolution HLA genotyping was added so that TCR occurrence patterns could be studied. On average, roughly 240,000 unique TCR beta nucleotide sequences were sequenced per donor among 300 to 500 genotyped donors of the cohort, with roughly 18% of those sequences being non-productive. Typing coverage varied by locus: roughly 629-640 donors for A, B, C, DRB1 and DQB1; approximately 520 for DQA1; some 610 for DPA1; roughly 450 for DPB1. An earlier analysis of fewer than 700 of the donors applied high-throughput TCR beta sequencing to assess whether each TCR beta V gene segment acted as functional or pseudogenic. Along with the 666-subject first cohort, a separate validation cohort of over a hundred different subjects was used. Rather than using new phenotypic data, the later analysis identified candidate immune exposures from TCR beta sequences and from how often those sequences occurred across donors. Here is what the overall study found, with its caveats: A further reported finding was that TCR beta sequences accurately predicted the HLA-A and HLA-B alleles for most subjects in the first cohort. The authors suggested that the approach could potentially be extended to other disease states and immunological phenotypes. A cluster of highly shared sequence variants was judged likely to be a technical artifact of the sequencing pipeline. Linkage disequilibrium might explain the correlated functional status among segregating V segments, but an unknown experimental factor could not be ruled out. According to a later analysis, most CMV-associated TCR beta chains appeared to be HLA-restricted, and the HLA associations seemed to be driven largely by CMV exposure. The earlier analysis of 587 of the donors excluded seventeen rarely observed V segments, including chromosome 9 orphons, because counts were too low. Sequencing depth was assumed to be roughly uniform across donors in the presence/absence analyses, though that assumption may not hold. Strong co-occurrence of HLA alleles, especially DR and DQ, made assigning TCR associations to individual alleles difficult. Three of the identified cytomegalovirus-associated TCR beta chains were confirmed in vitro to be specific for cytomegalovirus antigens. A later analysis found that HLA-associated TCR beta chains were more clonally expanded and had lower generation probabilities than equally common non-associated chains. A later genetic analysis reported fewer N-insertions in productive TCRs among donors in an Asian-associated ancestry cluster than the roughly 690-donor mean. In a later analysis, 15,000 to 20,000 TCR beta sequences were associated with specific HLA alleles at a false discovery rate of 0.05. CMV serostatus was the only immune exposure information available for the cohort. HLA typing was unavailable for some donors at each locus, so association tests used only the typed subset. An earlier analysis of around 600 of the donors showed that most TCR beta V segments appeared in productive rearrangements either about 90% or about 30% of the time, which broadly matched IMGT annotations. In the study, approximately 160 TCR beta chains were listed as associated with cytomegalovirus. In a later analysis, the rate of TCR association differed among HLA loci, with DRB1 alleles having the most associated TCRs and HLA-C alleles having the fewest. Several of the top co-occurrence clusters appeared to be linked to parvovirus B19, influenza, CMV and Epstein-Barr virus, according to a later analysis. Most TCR sequences were observed very rarely across donors, whereas some public TCRs were present in many individuals. The cohort was sequenced for TCR beta chains only, and without alpha or paired-chain data the features that could be detected were limited. The classifier was reported to diagnose cytomegalovirus status with high specificity and sensitivity in both the original and validation cohorts. A later genetic analysis associated a missense DCLRE1C variant with V-gene and J-gene trimming of TCR beta chains, and an independent cohort replicated the association.

The method behind the library was the immunoSEQ multiplex PCR assay. For the multiplex PCR, a mixture combining 60 forward primers for TCR Vbeta segments and 13 reverse primers for TCR Jbeta segments was used. The CDR3 region of rearranged TCR beta genes was amplified from genomic DNA by a multiplex PCR assay. The Illumina HiSeq System was used to sequence the amplified TCR beta libraries as 87-base-pair reads. As for the original processing: Across the 600 to 700 repertoires, a later analysis counted roughly 84 million unique TCR beta chains, around 11 million of which were shared by at least two donors. To remove PCR and sequencing errors, raw reads were error-corrected and collapsed into unique sequences using a nearest-neighbor algorithm that merged closely related sequences. V, D and J gene segments were assigned by aligning CDR3 sequences to IMGT reference sequences. For a sequence to be retained, at least a six-nucleotide match to both a V gene segment and a J gene segment was required. A rearrangement counted as productive if the CDR3 had no stop codons and remained in frame with V and J, and every other rearrangement counted as non-productive. CDR3 was defined according to IMGT convention as the region running from the second conserved V-encoded cysteine to the conserved J-encoded phenylalanine. The earlier analysis of 500 to 650 of the donors excluded any sequence lacking an unambiguous match to a single V gene segment. In an earlier analysis of several hundred of the donors, V segments were called functional above 56.7% productive rearrangements and were called segregating when the between-donor standard deviation exceeded 5%. A statistical classification framework was built for diagnosing cytomegalovirus status from the catalog of TCR beta chain sequences. In a later analysis, V and J genes were assigned by comparing TCR nucleotide sequences against IMGT/GENE-DB human TR gene sequences. The TCRdist pipeline was used in a later analysis to assign CDR3 sequences and most-parsimonious VDJ recombination scenarios. In a later analysis, each TCR beta chain was defined by its CDR3 amino acid sequence together with its V-gene family, and reads lacking a unique V-gene family were excluded. As a way to deal with suspected cross-contamination and a sequencing artifact, a later analysis dropped roughly 600 nucleotide sequences that were highly shared and had low generation probability. In a later analysis, a clonal expansion index was calculated for each public chain from normalized within-repertoire ranks of inferred template counts. A later analysis computed generation probabilities with a VDJ recombination model fitted to out-of-frame rearrangements, and checked the results against IGoR. A later analysis scored TCR-TCR, TCR-HLA and TCR-CMV co-occurrence with hypergeometric tests, applying a repertoire-size bias correction to TCR pairs. In a later analysis, false discovery rates were estimated by permuting HLA or CMV assignments 20 times. A later analysis grouped co-occurring TCRs with DBSCAN, adding TCRdist sequence similarity when clustering within HLA-allele-positive subsets. Co-occurrence clustering excluded repertoires with fewer than 30,000 or more than 120,000 public chains, plus five with anomalous nucleotide sharing. As stored in TCRdb, this immuneACCESS dataset retains in-frame rearrangements with V and J assigned. A fraction of the clones does not appear; measured against another copy, unresolved V genes explain less than half of the discrepancy, and the remainder lacks a known reason. From that table come the V and J calls and clone size; the DNA was used to work out D and trimming. Within this sample are about 200,000 clones, with 75% to 85% of them counted one time only. The ten largest account for around 0.42% of the sample.

The cohort consisted of 650 to 700 healthy bone marrow donors. At the time of sampling, every cohort member was nominally healthy, though immune exposures that went unrecorded were likely present. The donor was CMV seropositive and was included in the group of approximately 310 seropositive cohort members. Each donor provided a peripheral blood sample, and peripheral blood mononuclear cells were used for TCR beta sequencing. Genomic DNA extraction from the blood cell samples was performed with the Qiagen DNeasy Blood Extraction Kit. To note about this clone: Its recognized antigen is unknown. No much larger clone is present one base from it, and per-base qualities are unavailable.

The clonotype comes from a male donor in good health and CMV-seropositive. The sample was PBMCs.

This receptor carries the CDR3 CASSYSAGMGNTQYF. The DNA reads as follows: TGTGCCAGCAGTTACTCTGCAGGGATGGGAAATACGCAGTATTTT. Recombination joined TRBV6-5 with TRBJ2-3; the best D guess is TRBD1, with 5 bases matching. CDR1 MNHEY and CDR2 SVGAGI are derived from the germline V gene. V and J lose 0 bases and 7 bases, and a span of 14 bases separates them. CDR3 length: 15 amino acids, cysteine to phenylalanine. CDR3 DNA only is kept here, 45 bases in frame from base 1.